The sequence of this T cell receptor beta chain was determined in a study of response to subunit inactivated influenza vaccine. Study-level results: Authors proposed each seasonal influenza vaccination draws in few new T cells.

This clonotype has a handful of counts. The antigen is unknown. This CDR3 has 14 residues. V lost 1 base to trimming and J lost 10 bases; unmatched junction nucleotides: 6. CDR1 KGHSH and CDR2 LQKENI come from the germline V gene. Each CDR3 protein gets one entry after TCRdb re-called the RT-PCR reads with MiXCR. This table holds 750,000 to 850,000 distinct CDR3 sequences, about 18% found once. Sample: PBMCs from blood, taken 5 to 6 days after vaccination. The rearrangement links TRBV18 to TRBJ2-4; 8 bases align to TRBD1. The sequence was obtained from a man between 45 and 60 years old who received an inactivated influenza vaccine. The CDR3: CASSPQAGGLIQYF. The DNA for the CDR3 is TGTGCCAGCTCACCACAGGCAGGGGGCCTAATTCAGTACTTC.